This T cell receptor (beta chain) was recorded in a study of cytomegalovirus exposure and HLA in healthy donors. The study, taken as a whole, reports: Reportedly, diagnosis of cytomegalovirus status by the classifier showed high specificity and sensitivity. Previously analyzed data showed that most TCR beta V segments were productive at a frequency of about 87% or about 30%. The authors assumed roughly uniform sequencing depth across donors for presence/absence analyses.

Germline V gene data show CDR1 as SGDLS and CDR2 as YYNGEE. The CDR3 is 16 residues long. The J segment lost 6 bases and the V segment lost 1 base, leaving 10 bases of the junction unmatched. To note about this clone: Its antigen is still unknown.

The PCR was carried out with 60 Vbeta primers and 13 Jbeta primers. Using immunoSEQ multiplex PCR, the repertoire was profiled, and TCRdb retains in-frame clones only, with some absent. The listing contains approximately 120,000 clones. Specimen: PBMCs. The receptor comes from a woman aged 55-75 years in good health and CMV-seronegative. This rearrangement joins TRBV9 to TRBJ2-1; 7 bases agree with TRBD1. The DNA of the CDR3 is TGTGCCAGCAGCGTACTTGGGACAGCCCAGGGCAATGAGCAGTTCTTC. This sequence encodes CASSVLGTAQGNEQFF.